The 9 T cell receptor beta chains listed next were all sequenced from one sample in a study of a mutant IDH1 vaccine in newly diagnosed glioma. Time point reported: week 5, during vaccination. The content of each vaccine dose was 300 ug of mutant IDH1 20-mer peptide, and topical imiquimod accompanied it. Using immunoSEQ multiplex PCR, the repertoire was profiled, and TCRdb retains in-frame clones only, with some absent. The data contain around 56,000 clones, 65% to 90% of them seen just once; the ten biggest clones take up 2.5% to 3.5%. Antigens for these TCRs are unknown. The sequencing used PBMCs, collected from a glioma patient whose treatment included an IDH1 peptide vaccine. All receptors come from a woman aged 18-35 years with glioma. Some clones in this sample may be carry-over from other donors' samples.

The CDR3 DNA reads TGTGCCAGCACGGGTAGCAATCAGCCCCAGCATTTT. As protein: CASTGSNQPQHF. The chain couples TRBV6-6 to TRBJ1-5; D remains ambiguous. Germline V gene data show CDR1 as MNHNY and CDR2 as SVGAGI (reference sequence). Between the trimmed V and J ends, which lost 7 bases and 0 bases, there was a span of 4 bases. This CDR3 is built from 12 residues.

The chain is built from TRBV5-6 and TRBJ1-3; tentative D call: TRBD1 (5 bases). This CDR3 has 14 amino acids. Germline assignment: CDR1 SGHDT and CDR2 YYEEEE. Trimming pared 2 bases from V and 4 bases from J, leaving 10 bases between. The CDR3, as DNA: TGTGCCAGCAGCTTTTTTACAGGCGGAAACACCATATATTTT. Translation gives CASSFFTGGNTIYF.

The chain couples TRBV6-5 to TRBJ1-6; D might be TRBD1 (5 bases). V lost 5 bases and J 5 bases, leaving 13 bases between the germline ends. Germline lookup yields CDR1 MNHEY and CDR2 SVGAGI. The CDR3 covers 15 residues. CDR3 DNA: TGTGCCAGCAGTCGCCGGGGGGTTAATAATTCACCCCTCCACTTT. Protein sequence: CASSRRGVNNSPLHF.

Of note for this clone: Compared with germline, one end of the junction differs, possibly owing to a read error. Written as DNA, the CDR3 is TGTGCCAGCTCACCGCTTCGGGGCAAACAGCCCCAGCATTTT. Translating gives CASSPLRGKQPQHF. The rearrangement joins TRBV18 to TRBJ1-5, with D maybe TRBD1 (5 bases). The V gene's germline CDR1 is KGHSH and CDR2 LQKENI. This CDR3 is built from 14 residues.

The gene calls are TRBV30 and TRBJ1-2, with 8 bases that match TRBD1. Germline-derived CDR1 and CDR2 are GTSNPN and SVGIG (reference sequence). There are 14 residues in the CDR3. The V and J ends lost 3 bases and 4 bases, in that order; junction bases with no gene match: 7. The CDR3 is CAWSGGQEGYGYTF. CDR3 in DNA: TGTGCCTGGAGCGGGGGACAGGAGGGCTATGGCTACACCTTC. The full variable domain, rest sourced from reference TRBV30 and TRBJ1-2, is SQTIHQWPATLVQPVGSPLSLECTVEGTSNPNLYWYRQAAGRGLQLLFYSVGIGQISSEVPQNLSASRPQDRQFILSSKKLLLSDSGFYLCAWSGGQEGYGYTFGSGTRLTVV.

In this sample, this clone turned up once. The CDR3 coding sequence is TGTGCCAGCAGCTTAACGGGAGGTACGCAGTATTTT. Its translation is CASSLTGGTQYF. The chain has TRBV7-9 and TRBJ2-3; 7 bases match TRBD2. The CDR3 is made up of 12 amino acids. V lost 2 bases and J lost 8; bases outside the gene matches: 1. Germline V lookup: CDR1 SEHNR, CDR2 FQNEAQ (reference sequence).

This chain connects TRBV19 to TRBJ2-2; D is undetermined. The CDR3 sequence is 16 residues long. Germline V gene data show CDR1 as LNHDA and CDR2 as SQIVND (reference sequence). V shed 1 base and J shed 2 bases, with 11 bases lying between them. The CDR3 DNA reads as TGTGCCAGTAGTATAGGTCCGGGCCCCAACACCGGGGAGCTGTTTTTT. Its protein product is CASSIGPGPNTGELFF.

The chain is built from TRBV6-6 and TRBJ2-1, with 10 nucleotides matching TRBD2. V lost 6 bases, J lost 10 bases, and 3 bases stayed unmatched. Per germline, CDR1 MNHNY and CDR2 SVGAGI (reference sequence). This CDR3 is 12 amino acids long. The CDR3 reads CASSLSGREQFF. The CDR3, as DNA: TGTGCCAGCAGCCTTAGCGGGAGGGAGCAGTTCTTC.

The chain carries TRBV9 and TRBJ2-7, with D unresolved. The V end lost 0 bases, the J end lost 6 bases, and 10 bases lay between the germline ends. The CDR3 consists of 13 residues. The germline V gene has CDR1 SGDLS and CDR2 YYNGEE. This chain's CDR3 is CASSVVGSGEQYF. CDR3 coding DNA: TGTGCCAGCAGCGTAGTTGGTTCGGGCGAGCAGTACTTC.